Below, 25 T cell receptor beta chains from the same sample are listed, as sequenced in a study of PD-1 blockade in mismatch repair-deficient tumors (dated by TCRdb to 2015 to 2018). The library was produced with the immunoSEQ multiplex PCR assay. Not all clones reach the TCRdb copy of this immuneACCESS table, which keeps in-frame sequences only. Checked studies attribute under half of the gap to unresolved V genes and leave the rest unexplained. This sample lists 90,000 to 120,000 clones; about 79% were detected once. The top ten constitute roughly 6.2% of the sample. This specimen consisted of peripheral blood, obtained less than 37 weeks after starting pembrolizumab. Every receptor here comes from an adult with mismatch repair-deficient cancer.

The genes are TRBV11-3 and TRBJ2-7, with D uncertain. From germline, CDR1 is SGHNT and CDR2 YENEEA. CDR3 length: 12 residues. The V end lost 1 base, the J end lost 3 bases, and 4 bases lay between the germline ends. CDR3 residues: CASSLVNYEQYF. In DNA, the CDR3 is TGTGCCAGCAGCTTAGTCAACTACGAGCAGTACTTC.

V gene TRBV6-1 combines with J gene TRBJ2-7, with D perhaps TRBD2 (6 bases). Trimming removed 2 bases at V and 6 bases at J, with 17 bases between. Germline loops: CDR1 MNHNS, CDR2 SASEGT. The CDR3 spans 15 residues. CDR3 sequence reads: CASSEYYSGSIEQYF. Written as DNA, the CDR3 is TGTGCCAGCAGTGAATATTATTCCGGGAGCATCGAGCAGTACTTC.

The chain is built from TRBV6-1 and TRBJ1-1; no definite D call. The CDR3 is 13 amino acids. The germline V gene has CDR1 MNHNS and CDR2 SASEGT. V dropped 7 bases and J dropped 3 bases, with 12 bases sitting between them. The CDR3 sequence: CASTRPEDTEAFF. In DNA form, the CDR3 reads TGTGCCAGCACCAGACCCGAGGACACTGAAGCTTTCTTT.

The chain links TRBV19 to TRBJ1-5, with TRBD1 matching 9 bases. CDR3 length equals 15 residues. With V trimmed by 1 base and J by 5 bases, 3 bases remained unmatched. Germline values: CDR1 LNHDA, CDR2 SQIVND (reference sequence). CDR3 sequence reads: CASSIVGQGYQPQHF. The CDR3 region has the DNA TGTGCCAGTAGTATAGTGGGACAGGGATATCAGCCCCAGCATTTT.

Details on this clone: In the same sample, other DNA sequences code for this CDR3. The V and J genes are TRBV15 and TRBJ1-1, with D uncertain. V shed 1 base and J shed 5 bases, with 5 bases lying between them. CDR1 and CDR2 (germline): LNHNV, YYDKDF (reference sequence). This CDR3 is 12 amino acids long. The CDR3 nucleotides read TGTGCCACCAGCAGAGCGAGGACTGAAGCTTTCTTT. Translated: CATSRARTEAFF.

This clone has a handful of counts. The genes are TRBV14 and TRBJ2-7; D not certain. Deletions cut 4 bases from V and 1 base from J, with 5 bases between. Germline values: CDR1 SGHDN, CDR2 FVKESK. The CDR3 extends over 12 amino acids. In nucleotides, the CDR3 is TGTGCCAGCAGCCCCGGTTCCTACGAGCAGTACTTC. It encodes CASSPGSYEQYF.

This chain uses TRBV5-1 with TRBJ2-2; 10 bases fit TRBD2. The junction had 7 bases not matched to a gene; V was cut back by 4 bases and J by 7 bases. This CDR3 region has 15 residues. Germline V gene lookup returns CDR1 SGHRS and CDR2 YFSETQ. In nucleotides, the CDR3 is TGCGCCAGCAGCCGAAGCGGGAGGGCGGACGGGGAGCTGTTTTTT. Amino acid sequence: CASSRSGRADGELFF.

This chain joins TRBV20-1 and TRBJ2-5; D remains ambiguous. The V gene's germline CDR1 is DFQATT and CDR2 SNEGSKA (reference sequence). V lost 5 bases, J lost 2 bases, and 6 bases lay in between. This CDR3 spans 11 amino acids. CDR3 protein: CSAPGQETQYF. The CDR3, as DNA: TGCAGTGCTCCAGGTCAAGAGACCCAGTACTTC.

This sequence joins TRBV7-2 and TRBJ2-3; 11 bases fit TRBD1. V was pared by 1 base and J by 4 bases, with 1 base of the junction left unmatched. Germline CDR1 is SGHTA and CDR2 is FQGNSA. The CDR3 loop spans 15 amino acids. The CDR3 region is CASSLEGQGADTQYF. Written as DNA, the CDR3 is TGTGCCAGCAGCTTAGAGGGACAGGGGGCAGATACGCAGTATTTT.

The genes are TRBV4-1 and TRBJ2-1; 9 bases fit TRBD2. Germline V gene data show CDR1 as MGHRA and CDR2 as YSYEKL. With 4 bases clipped from V and 2 bases from J, the junction kept 9 bases outside the gene matches. The length of the CDR3 is 17 residues. The CDR3 nucleotides read TGCGCCAGCAGCCGGGGTGGTCTAGCGGGAACCTACAATGAGCAGTTCTTC. Translating gives CASSRGGLAGTYNEQFF.

The chain carries TRBV18 and TRBJ2-1; 7 bases map to TRBD1. The V gene end was trimmed by 7 bases and the J gene end by 4 bases; junction bases not matched to a gene: 7. CDR1 KGHSH and CDR2 LQKENI come from the germline V gene. The CDR3 length is 14 residues. The CDR3 region is CASYAGTVYNEQFF. CDR3 DNA sequence: TGTGCCAGCTACGCCGGGACAGTTTACAATGAGCAGTTCTTC.

V is TRBV19 and J is TRBJ2-2; TRBD1 aligns across 9 bases. This CDR3 has 14 amino acids. The germline CDR1 and CDR2 sequences are LNHDA and SQIVND (reference sequence). The V segment lost 8 bases and the J segment 4 bases; nucleotides outside the gene matches: 5. The CDR3 is CASQDRGITGELFF. Written as DNA, the CDR3 is TGTGCCAGTCAGGACAGGGGAATCACCGGGGAGCTGTTTTTT.

The chain couples TRBV7-6 to TRBJ2-1; D might be TRBD2 (5 bases). There are 12 residues in the CDR3. Germline CDR1 reads SGHVS; CDR2 reads FNYEAQ. Between the trimmed V and J ends, which lost 3 bases and 8 bases, there was a span of 8 bases. CDR3 nucleotides: TGTGCCAGCAGCTTGTCCGGGGATGAGCAGTTCTTC. Residues: CASSLSGDEQFF.

The chain links TRBV19 to TRBJ2-1; D not certain. The CDR3 is made up of 12 amino acids. With 5 bases removed from V and 7 bases from J, the gap between germline ends came to 9 bases. From germline, CDR1 is LNHDA and CDR2 SQIVND (reference sequence). The CDR3 nucleotides are TGTGCCAGTAGTTGGCAGTATAATGAGCAGTTCTTC. Translation: CASSWQYNEQFF.

This chain links TRBV7-3 with TRBJ2-2, with a possible D match to TRBD2 (5 bases). The V end lost 5 bases, the J end lost 2 bases, and 12 bases lay between the germline ends. The CDR3 runs to 15 residues. Looked up from germline, CDR1 is SGHTA and CDR2 is FQGTGA. CDR3 in amino acids: CASSASPSNTGELFF. The CDR3 nucleotides are TGTGCCAGCAGCGCTAGCCCCTCCAACACCGGGGAGCTGTTTTTT.

This chain joins TRBV11-2 and TRBJ2-1; 7 nucleotides match TRBD2. The CDR3 has 16 amino acids. CDR1 is SGHAT, CDR2 FQNNGV, per germline. V was clipped by 5 bases and J by 5 bases; unmatched bases: 12. CDR3 amino acids: CASSLRGSGFHNEQFF. The CDR3, as DNA: TGTGCCAGCAGCCTGAGGGGTAGCGGGTTCCACAATGAGCAGTTCTTC.

The gene calls are TRBV11-3 and TRBJ2-2, with 7 positions matching TRBD1. Germline V lookup: CDR1 SGHNT, CDR2 YENEEA. The CDR3 contains 16 residues. With 2 bases clipped from V and 2 bases from J, the junction kept 5 bases outside the gene matches. CDR3 nucleotide sequence: TGTGCCAGCAGCTTATACCGGGACAGCAACACCGGGGAGCTGTTTTTT. This encodes CASSLYRDSNTGELFF.

The count of this clone is one. The genes are TRBV6-6 and TRBJ2-7, with 7 positions matching TRBD1. This CDR3 comprises 13 residues. Germline CDR1 reads MNHNY; CDR2 reads SVGAGI (reference sequence). J lost 5 bases, V lost 5 bases, and 6 bases had no gene match. The CDR3 reads CASSDRVADEQYF. The CDR3 nucleotides read TGTGCCAGCAGTGACAGGGTCGCCGACGAGCAGTACTTC.

V usage is TRBV6-6 and J usage is TRBJ1-2, with no clear D. The CDR3 is made up of 12 amino acids. Trimming removed 7 bases from V and 8 bases from J, with 14 bases in between. Per germline, CDR1 MNHNY and CDR2 SVGAGI (reference sequence). The CDR3 region has the DNA TGTGCCAGCACCGACTGGACTAAAGGCTACACCTTC. Its translation: CASTDWTKGYTF.

This clone was observed once. CDR3 coding DNA: TGTGCCAGCAGTGAGCATCCGGGGGTTGAGGGCTACACCTTC. This gives the protein CASSEHPGVEGYTF. This chain links TRBV6-1 with TRBJ1-2; the D gene is possibly TRBD1 (5 bases). This CDR3 has 14 residues. Germline CDR1 reads MNHNS; CDR2 reads SASEGT. Trimming removed 3 bases from V and 8 bases from J, with 16 bases in between.

The J gene is TRBJ2-7, the V gene TRBV11-3; weak D call: TRBD2 (6 bases). The V and J ends lost 4 bases and 3 bases respectively, with 16 bases between them. The CDR3 is made up of 15 amino acids. The germline gives CDR1 SGHNT, CDR2 YENEEA. The CDR3 loop reads CASSSLGLPGYEQYF. The CDR3 nucleotides are TGTGCCAGCAGCTCACTGGGACTTCCCGGCTACGAGCAGTACTTC.

CDR3 DNA: TGTGCCAGCAGCGCCCCCGGGACAGCGTCTGGAAACACCATATATTTT. Protein product: CASSAPGTASGNTIYF. This chain links TRBV7-9 with TRBJ1-3, with 7 positions matching TRBD1. The CDR3 covers 16 residues. The junction had 8 bases not matched to a gene; V was cut back by 5 bases and J by 1 base. The germline CDR1 and CDR2 sequences are SEHNR and FQNEAQ (reference sequence). Using reference TRBV7-9 and TRBJ1-3 for the parts outside the CDR3, the full variable domain is DTGVSQNPRHKITKRGQNVTFRCDPISEHNRLYWYRQTLGQGPEFLTYFQNEAQLEKSRLLSDRFSAERPKGSFSTLEIQRTEQGDSAMYLCASSAPGTASGNTIYFGEGSWLTVV.

CDR3 coding DNA: TGTGCCTGGAGTGTAACGGCAGGTGGTGGGGAGACCCAGTACTTC. Translating gives CAWSVTAGGGETQYF. This rearrangement joins TRBV30 to TRBJ2-5; the D is unclear. The CDR3 contains 15 residues. Looked up from germline, CDR1 is GTSNPN and CDR2 is SVGIG (reference sequence). Trimming took off 0 bases at V and 5 bases at J, with 16 bases between the two ends. Combining the CDR3 with reference TRBV30 and TRBJ2-5 gives the whole variable domain SQTIHQWPATLVQPVGSPLSLECTVEGTSNPNLYWYRQAAGRGLQLLFYSVGIGQISSEVPQNLSASRPQDRQFILSSKKLLLSDSGFYLCAWSVTAGGGETQYFGPGTRLLVL.

This clone has more than one count but fewer than ten. The V gene is TRBV20-1, the J gene TRBJ2-1; D gene unclear. CDR3 length equals 11 residues. V was trimmed by 4 bases and J by 3 bases, leaving 4 bases between them. Germline CDR1 is DFQATT and CDR2 is SNEGSKA (reference sequence). DNA for the CDR3: TGCAGTGCTAATGGCTACAATGAGCAGTTCTTC. Protein product: CSANGYNEQFF.

This clone occurred a few times. This rearrangement joins TRBV5-4 to TRBJ2-2, with 13 bases matching TRBD2. Germline CDR1 and CDR2: SGHNT and YYREEE (reference sequence). This CDR3 is 16 amino acids long. The V and J ends lost 4 bases and 5 bases, in that order; junction bases with no gene match: 5. This chain's CDR3 is CASSPGTSGITGELFF. In DNA, the CDR3 is TGTGCCAGCAGCCCCGGGACTAGCGGGATAACCGGGGAGCTGTTTTTT.